The 2 T cell receptor beta chains listed next were all sequenced from one sample in a study of shared clonotypes between healthy human individuals (dated by TCRdb to the early 2020s). The library was made by the immunoSEQ multiplex PCR assay. The clones in this table, taken by TCRdb from immuneACCESS, are in-frame only. Not every clone is retained; where verified, under half of the shortfall comes from an unresolved V gene, and the cause of the rest is unknown. In this sample the table shows hundreds of thousands of clones, approximately 95% of which occur a single time. Of the sample, approximately 0.12% is held by the ten largest clones. For the CD8 naive samples, CD45RO-negative cells were positively selected for CCR7, yielding a CD45RA+CCR7+ population from which TemRA cells were excluded. Sequencing input: naive CD8+ T cells sorted from blood. Per the publication, the cell subset or site label means: CD45RA+CCR7+. These receptors were collected from a woman younger than 45 in good health.

This sequence joins TRBV13 and TRBJ2-1; D not resolved. Germline V lookup: CDR1 PRHDT, CDR2 FYEKMQ (reference sequence). V was clipped by 5 bases and J by 2 bases, with 13 bases between them. The CDR3 extends over 15 amino acids. The CDR3 is CASSNEGRAYNEQFF. In nucleotides, the CDR3 is TGTGCCAGCAGCAACGAAGGACGGGCCTACAATGAGCAGTTCTTC.

The chain couples TRBV9 to TRBJ2-3, with unresolved D. V was clipped by 5 bases and J by 0 bases, with 7 bases between them. This CDR3 contains 13 residues. Germline CDR1 SGDLS, CDR2 YYNGEE. CDR3 amino acids: CASSQSSTDTQYF. The CDR3 region has the DNA TGTGCCAGCAGTCAATCGAGCACAGATACGCAGTATTTT.